This is a list of T cell receptor beta chains from one sample in a study of blood T cell repertoires in COVID-19. Sequenced by immunoSEQ multiplex PCR; TCRdb stores in-frame clones only, minus some. The sample yields about 140,000 clones, approximately 84% seen once. The sample was PBMCs or T cells enriched from blood (not recorded which). The receptors stem from a woman in her fifties or sixties with acute COVID-19. CDR3s include the opening cysteine and the closing phenylalanine or tryptophan. A D gene is named only where the DNA matches it firmly. Size is stated for part of the rows, as once, few or many counts, or as a class when the clone is expanded.

D gene	V gene	clone size	J gene	CDR3 protein	CDR3 DNA
TRBD2	TRBV3-1/TRBV3-2	few	TRBJ2-5	CASSQLAGGQETQYF	TGTGCCAGCAGCCAATTAGCGGGAGGCCAAGAGACCCAGTACTTC
-	TRBV4-1	-	TRBJ1-2	CASSQEESGPYGYTF	TGCGCCAGCAGCCAAGAAGAGTCAGGCCCCTATGGCTACACCTTC
TRBD1	TRBV19	few	TRBJ1-2	CASSIGQGAFGYTF	TGTGCCAGTTCTATAGGACAGGGGGCGTTTGGCTACACCTTC
-	TRBV5-6	-	TRBJ1-1	CASSFRGRRAFF	TGTGCCAGCAGCTTTCGGGGGAGGAGGGCTTTCTTT
-	TRBV19	-	TRBJ2-7	CASSAPDSSYEQYF	TGTGCCAGTAGTGCCCCGGACAGTTCCTACGAGCAGTACTTC
TRBD2	TRBV7-2	-	TRBJ2-7	CASSWSTSGGEVQYF	TGTGCCAGCAGCTGGTCGACTAGCGGGGGTGAGGTGCAGTACTTC
-	TRBV24-1	-	TRBJ2-3	CATSESGRADTQYF	TGTGCCACCAGTGAGTCCGGGAGAGCAGATACGCAGTATTTT
-	TRBV27	-	TRBJ1-1	CASSHKGANTEAFF	TGTGCCAGCAGTCATAAAGGGGCAAACACTGAAGCTTTCTTT
-	TRBV7-8	-	TRBJ1-1	CASSLAGGSMNTEAFF	TGTGCCAGCAGCTTAGCGGGGGGGTCGATGAACACTGAAGCTTTCTTT
-	TRBV18	-	TRBJ1-1	CASSPPGDTEAFF	TGTGCCAGCTCACCTCCGGGGGACACTGAAGCTTTCTTT
TRBD1	TRBV2	-	TRBJ1-3	CASRQTGGTGNTIYF	TGTGCCAGCAGGCAAACAGGGGGGACGGGAAACACCATATATTTT
-	TRBV7-2	-	TRBJ2-1	CASSLRDGSSYNEQFF	TGTGCCAGCAGCTTGAGGGACGGGAGCTCCTACAATGAGCAGTTCTTC
-	TRBV27	-	TRBJ1-2	CASSLKGNYGYTF	TGTGCCAGCAGTTTAAAGGGGAACTATGGCTACACCTTC
-	TRBV12-3/TRBV12-4	-	TRBJ1-1	CASTIREGTEAFF	TGTGCCAGCACCATTCGGGAGGGGACTGAAGCTTTCTTT
-	TRBV5-6	-	TRBJ1-2	CASSSRGAYGYTF	TGTGCCAGCAGCTCGAGAGGAGCGTATGGCTACACCTTC
-	TRBV3-1/TRBV3-2	-	TRBJ1-1	CASSQGQLNTEAFF	TGTGCCAGCAGCCAAGGACAGCTGAACACTGAAGCTTTCTTT
-	TRBV7-9	once	TRBJ1-4	CASSSRVAAGNEKLFF	TGTGCCAGCAGCTCAAGGGTGGCGGCGGGGAATGAAAAACTGTTTTTT
-	TRBV5-4	-	TRBJ2-6	CASSPPPGLSGANVLTF	TGTGCCAGCAGCCCCCCCCCAGGGTTGAGTGGGGCCAACGTCCTGACTTTC
-	TRBV4-2	-	TRBJ2-3	CASSPQAATVGVDTQYF	TGTGCCAGCAGCCCACAGGCTGCGACGGTGGGTGTTGATACGCAGTATTTT
-	TRBV7-2	-	TRBJ1-6	CASSARQNSPLHF	TGTGCCAGCAGCGCCCGACAAAATTCACCCCTCCACTTT
-	TRBV5-1	-	TRBJ1-6	CASSLGDSNSPLHF	TGCGCCAGCAGCTTGGGCGACAGCAATTCACCCCTCCACTTT
-	TRBV28	-	TRBJ2-1	CASSFRQVEQFF	TGTGCCAGCAGTTTCAGACAGGTCGAGCAGTTCTTC
-	TRBV29-1	-	TRBJ2-2	CSVGVPNTGELFF	TGCAGCGTTGGAGTACCCAACACCGGGGAGCTGTTTTTT
-	TRBV21-1	-	TRBJ2-3	CARLAETTDTQYF	TGTGCCAGACTAGCGGAGACCACAGATACGCAGTATTTT
TRBD1	TRBV5-4	once	TRBJ2-2	CASSLDRGSNTGELFF	TGTGCCAGCAGCTTGGACAGGGGGTCGAACACCGGGGAGCTGTTTTTT
-	TRBV30	-	TRBJ1-2	CAWSGGDGGYTF	TGTGCCTGGAGTGGCGGGGATGGGGGCTACACCTTC
TRBD1	TRBV19	-	TRBJ1-2	CASSILTGYELGYGYTF	TGTGCCAGTAGTATACTGACAGGGTACGAGTTAGGCTATGGCTACACCTTC
TRBD2	TRBV5-1	-	TRBJ2-5	CASSLAAGGGETQYF	TGCGCCAGCAGCTTGGCAGCGGGAGGGGGAGAGACCCAGTACTTC
-	TRBV2	-	TRBJ1-5	CASTTDRSQPQHF	TGTGCCAGCACTACCGATAGGAGCCAGCCCCAGCATTTT
TRBD2	TRBV9	-	TRBJ2-3	CASSKNMISGSGTDTQYF	TGTGCCAGCAGCAAAAACATGATTAGCGGGAGTGGGACAGATACGCAGTATTTT